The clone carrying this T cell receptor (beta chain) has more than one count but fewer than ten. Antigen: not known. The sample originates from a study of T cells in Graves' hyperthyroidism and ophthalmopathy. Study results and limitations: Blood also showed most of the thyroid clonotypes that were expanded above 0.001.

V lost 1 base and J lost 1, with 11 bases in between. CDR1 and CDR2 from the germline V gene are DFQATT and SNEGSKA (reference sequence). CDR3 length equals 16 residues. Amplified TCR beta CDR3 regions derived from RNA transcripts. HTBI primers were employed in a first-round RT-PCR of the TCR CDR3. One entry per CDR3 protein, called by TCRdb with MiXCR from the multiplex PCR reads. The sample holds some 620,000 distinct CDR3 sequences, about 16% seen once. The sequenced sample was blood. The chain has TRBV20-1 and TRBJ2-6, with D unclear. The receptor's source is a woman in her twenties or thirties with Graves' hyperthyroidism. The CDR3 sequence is CSARGDRVSGANVLTF. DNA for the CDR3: TGCAGTGCTAGAGGGGATAGAGTATCTGGGGCCAACGTCCTGACTTTC.